Below are 30 T cell receptor beta chains sequenced from a single sample in a study of cytomegalovirus exposure and HLA in healthy donors. Clones were read by immunoSEQ multiplex PCR, and TCRdb kept only the in-frame ones, dropping some. Of 150,000 to 200,000 clones listed, under 95% are singletons. Sequenced sample: PBMCs. The source of these receptors is a woman aged 18-29 years in good health and CMV-seropositive.

The rearrangement links TRBV14 to TRBJ2-3, with 11 nucleotides matching TRBD2. From germline, CDR1 is SGHDN and CDR2 FVKESK. J was trimmed by 2 bases and V by 4 bases; bases with no gene match: 5. The CDR3 is 16 residues long. For the CDR3, the DNA is TGTGCCAGCAGCCTGGGACTAGCGGTTTTCACAGATACGCAGTATTTT. It yields the protein CASSLGLAVFTDTQYF.

J is TRBJ1-4 and V is TRBV5-1; 7 bases fit TRBD1. The CDR3 is 15 amino acids. CDR1 and CDR2 from the germline V gene are SGHRS and YFSETQ. With V trimmed by 2 bases and J by 4 bases, 5 bases remained unmatched. The CDR3: CASSFRDRLNEKLFF. The CDR3 coding sequence is TGCGCCAGCAGCTTCCGGGACAGACTTAATGAAAAACTGTTTTTT.

The rearrangement links TRBV19 to TRBJ2-1; 8 bases fit TRBD2. Germline V CDR1 and CDR2: LNHDA, SQIVND (reference sequence). V shed 10 bases, J shed 7 bases, and the junction held 3 bases outside the gene matches. The CDR3 has 11 amino acids. As DNA, the CDR3 is TGTGCCACTGAGCGGGAGAATGAGCAGTTCTTC. Translating gives CATERENEQFF.

DNA for the CDR3: TGTGCCAGTCGCCAGGGGGCCACCGGGGAGCTGTTTTTT. Its translation: CASRQGATGELFF. The rearrangement links TRBV7-3 to TRBJ2-2, with 8 positions matching TRBD1. The CDR3 covers 13 residues. Trimming took 9 bases from V and 4 from J; bases not matched to a gene: 4. Germline loops: CDR1 SGHTA, CDR2 FQGTGA.

The chain couples TRBV5-5 to TRBJ1-2; TRBD1 aligns across 12 bases. Germline-derived CDR1 and CDR2 are SGHKS and YYEKEE (reference sequence). The CDR3 contains 15 residues. The trim removed 4 bases at V and 6 bases at J, leaving 7 bases unmatched. The CDR3 loop is CASSERDRGQDGYTF. For the CDR3, the DNA is TGTGCCAGCAGCGAAAGGGACAGGGGGCAAGATGGCTACACCTTC. The whole variable domain, filled in from reference TRBV5-5 and TRBJ1-2, reads DAGVTQSPTHLIKTRGQQVTLRCSPISGHKSVSWYQQVLGQGPQFIFQYYEKEERGRGNFPDRFSARQFPNYSSELNVNALLLGDSALYLCASSERDRGQDGYTFGSGTRLTVV.

The CDR3 here is CASSLATGVPLHF. CDR3 DNA sequence: TGTGCCAGCAGCTTGGCCACAGGGGTCCCCCTCCACTTT. This sequence joins TRBV5-6 and TRBJ1-6; 7 bases fit TRBD1. Losses at the gene ends were 0 bases for V and 13 bases for J; bases not matched to a gene: 4. There are 13 residues in the CDR3. From germline, CDR1 is SGHDT and CDR2 YYEEEE.

This chain links TRBV2 with TRBJ2-3; maybe TRBD1 (5 bases). Germline V CDR1 and CDR2: SNHLY, FYNNEI. Trimming removed 3 bases from V and 2 bases from J, with 6 bases in between. This CDR3 region has 13 residues. This chain's CDR3 is CASSEGPTDTQYF. The CDR3 nucleotides are TGTGCCAGCAGTGAGGGGCCCACAGATACGCAGTATTTT.

The rearrangement uses TRBV7-9 and TRBJ2-5; D remains ambiguous. This CDR3 has 13 amino acids. The germline CDR1 and CDR2 sequences are SEHNR and FQNEAQ (reference sequence). V was clipped by 3 bases and J by 5 bases, with 10 bases between them. The CDR3: CASSFLGVETQYF. For the CDR3, the DNA is TGTGCCAGCAGCTTCTTAGGAGTGGAGACCCAGTACTTC.

J is TRBJ2-1 and V is TRBV4-1; 9 bases map to TRBD2. This CDR3 comprises 17 residues. The V segment lost 4 bases and the J segment 0 bases; nucleotides outside the gene matches: 7. Germline CDR1 reads MGHRA; CDR2 reads YSYEKL. CDR3 coding DNA: TGCGCCAGCAGCCTCAATCAGGGACTAGCCTCCTACAATGAGCAGTTCTTC. It yields the protein CASSLNQGLASYNEQFF.

The rearrangement links TRBV19 to TRBJ1-2; 7 nucleotides align to TRBD1. Trimming took 6 bases from V and 7 from J; bases not matched to a gene: 8. Germline-derived CDR1 and CDR2 are LNHDA and SQIVND (reference sequence). CDR3 length equals 13 residues. The CDR3 reads CASRTGTVRGYTF. The CDR3 DNA sequence: TGTGCCAGTAGAACCGGGACAGTTCGTGGCTACACCTTC.

This clone occurred a few times. The V call is TRBV2, the J call TRBJ1-1; D not certain. The germline V and J ends were trimmed by 7 bases and 2 bases, with 11 bases remaining between them. CDR1 is SNHLY, CDR2 FYNNEI, per germline. The CDR3 has 13 amino acids. The CDR3 reads CASKVEGNTEAFF. The CDR3 nucleotides are TGTGCCAGCAAAGTTGAGGGTAACACTGAAGCTTTCTTT.

CDR3 loop: CASSPASRGYGYTF. The CDR3 region has the DNA TGTGCCAGCTCACCAGCCTCCAGGGGCTATGGCTACACCTTC. The chain has TRBV18 and TRBJ1-2, with TRBD1 as a possible D gene (6 bases). The CDR3 is made up of 14 amino acids. Trimming took 2 bases from V and 4 from J, leaving 11 bases between them. Germline CDR1 and CDR2: KGHSH and LQKENI.

The chain carries TRBV23-1 and TRBJ2-1; 10 bases are shared with TRBD2. TRBV23-1 is an ORF; its function is uncertain. The CDR3 totals 15 residues. Unmatched junction bases numbered 7, after V lost 4 bases and J lost 7 bases. The CDR3 DNA reads as TGCGCCAGCAGTCGGGAGCGGGGGGGCGGAAATGAGCAGTTCTTC. Its translation is CASSRERGGGNEQFF.

This clone appeared once. V and J are TRBV27 and TRBJ1-5; D may be TRBD1 (6 bases). Trimming removed 2 bases at V and 5 bases at J, with 19 bases between. There are 17 residues in the CDR3. CDR1 MNHEY and CDR2 SMNVEV come from the germline V gene (reference sequence). In DNA form, the CDR3 reads TGTGCCAGCAGTTTACCTGAGTCCCAGGGGTCCGATCAGCCCCAGCATTTT. This gives the protein CASSLPESQGSDQPQHF.

This clone occurred once. The chain couples TRBV11-1 to TRBJ2-3; 8 bases align to TRBD2. Germline V CDR1 and CDR2: SGHAT, FQDESV (reference sequence). The V and J ends lost 5 bases and 0 bases, in that order; junction bases with no gene match: 7. The length of the CDR3 is 16 residues. CDR3 amino acids: CASSLGLAQSTDTQYF. CDR3 sequence (DNA): TGTGCCAGCAGCCTTGGACTAGCACAAAGCACAGATACGCAGTATTTT.

The CDR3: CASSLTPPGQGHALGQPQHF. The CDR3, as DNA: TGTGCCAGCAGCCTAACCCCCCCCGGACAGGGTCACGCCCTGGGTCAGCCCCAGCATTTT. This rearrangement joins TRBV27 to TRBJ1-5; 8 nucleotides line up with TRBD1. Germline CDR1 and CDR2: MNHEY and SMNVEV (reference sequence). V gave up 6 bases and J gave up 6 bases; unmatched junction bases: 25. CDR3 length: 20 residues.

This clone was seen a single time. The genes are TRBV2 and TRBJ2-7, with D possibly matching TRBD1 (6 bases). This CDR3 region has 12 residues. Germline assignment: CDR1 SNHLY and CDR2 FYNNEI. Trimming took 7 bases from V and 5 from J, leaving 12 bases between them. CDR3 coding DNA: TGTGCCAGCATGAGGGGGATAAACGAGCAGTACTTC. Translating gives CASMRGINEQYF.

The CDR3 loop reads CAISAGGPGTGELFF. CDR3 DNA: TGTGCCATCAGTGCGGGAGGGCCTGGCACCGGGGAGCTGTTTTTT. This rearrangement joins TRBV10-3 to TRBJ2-2; 8 bases line up with TRBD2. J gave up 4 bases and V 4 bases, and 5 bases lay outside the gene matches. Germline CDR1 is ENHRY and CDR2 is SYGVKD. CDR3 length equals 15 residues.

V and J are TRBV5-1 and TRBJ2-5, with 9 bases lining up with TRBD1. The CDR3 length is 14 residues. CDR1 is SGHRS, CDR2 YFSETQ, per germline. V shed 3 bases, J shed 5 bases, and the junction held 5 bases outside the gene matches. The CDR3 is CASSSDRGSETQYF. The CDR3 coding sequence is TGCGCCAGCAGCTCGGACAGGGGCAGCGAGACCCAGTACTTC.

This chain connects TRBV15 to TRBJ2-3; 12 bases line up with TRBD2. There are 16 residues in the CDR3. V trimming: 7 bases; J trimming: 5 bases; junction bases outside the gene matches: 10. CDR1 LNHNV and CDR2 YYDKDF come from the germline V gene (reference sequence). CDR3 nucleotides: TGTGCCACCAAGCCGGTGGGACTAGCGGGCCGAGATACGCAGTATTTT. Protein sequence: CATKPVGLAGRDTQYF.

The V and J genes are TRBV15 and TRBJ2-1; 14 bases align to TRBD2. CDR3 length: 19 amino acids. Germline V gene lookup returns CDR1 LNHNV and CDR2 YYDKDF (reference sequence). Germline trimming cut 4 bases from V and 2 bases from J; bases unmatched to any gene: 10. In nucleotides, the CDR3 is TGTGCCACCAGCACCCAGACAGGGACTAGCGGGAGCGCCTACAATGAGCAGTTCTTC. This gives the protein CATSTQTGTSGSAYNEQFF.

The chain joins TRBV6-6 to TRBJ2-3; 12 bases fit TRBD2. The CDR3 consists of 15 residues. Germline-derived CDR1 and CDR2 are MNHNY and SVGAGI (reference sequence). J lost 4 bases, V lost 5 bases, and 4 bases had no gene match. The CDR3 protein is CASSKTSGGADTQYF. CDR3 nucleotides: TGTGCCAGCAGTAAGACTAGCGGGGGTGCAGATACGCAGTATTTT.

The chain uses TRBV4-1 and TRBJ1-2; 8 positions agree with TRBD1. This CDR3 has 17 residues. In germline, CDR1 is MGHRA, CDR2 YSYEKL. J lost 3 bases, V lost 0 bases, and 9 bases had no gene match. CDR3 nucleotide sequence: TGCGCCAGCAGCCAAGATAGGCGACAGGGGAACCACTATGGCTACACCTTC. Translating it yields CASSQDRRQGNHYGYTF.

The CDR3 DNA follows: TGCAGTGCTGTCGACTCCGAGCAGTACTTC. This gives the protein CSAVDSEQYF. The J gene is TRBJ2-7, the V gene TRBV20-1, with D uncertain. V was pared by 5 bases and J by 6 bases, with 8 bases between. The CDR3 consists of 10 residues. In germline, CDR1 is DFQATT, CDR2 SNEGSKA (reference sequence).

This chain connects TRBV5-1 to TRBJ1-4, with D perhaps TRBD1 (5 bases). Germline CDR1 is SGHRS and CDR2 is YFSETQ. The V end lost 4 bases, the J end lost 7 bases, and 17 bases lay between the germline ends. The CDR3 consists of 15 residues. The CDR3 coding sequence is TGCGCCAGCAGCCCATCGGGCGGCGGGGGTGAAAAACTGTTTTTT. Translating gives CASSPSGGGGEKLFF.

J is TRBJ1-2 and V is TRBV29-1; D possibly corresponds to TRBD1 (6 bases). The germline V and J ends were trimmed by 6 bases and 4 bases, with 15 bases remaining between them. Germline CDR1 and CDR2: SQVTM and ANQGSEA. The CDR3 runs to 13 residues. CDR3 in DNA: TGCAGCGTCGGAGGGGGGGCGAGCTATGGCTACACCTTC. Translation gives CSVGGGASYGYTF. Together with reference TRBV29-1 and TRBJ1-2, the CDR3 gives the full variable domain: SAVISQKPSRDICQRGTSLTIQCQVDSQVTMMFWYRQQPGQSLTLIATANQGSEATYESGFVIDKFPISRPNLTFSTLTVSNMSPEDSSIYLCSVGGGASYGYTFGSGTRLTVV.

V gene TRBV7-3 combines with J gene TRBJ2-3; D is perhaps TRBD2 (6 bases). The germline gives CDR1 SGHTA, CDR2 FQGTGA. The V end was cut by 2 bases, the J end by 4 bases, with 13 bases between. The CDR3 extends over 15 amino acids. The DNA of the CDR3 is TGTGCCAGCAGCTTAGGACTAAAGAAATCAGATACGCAGTATTTT. Its translation is CASSLGLKKSDTQYF.

CDR3 residues: CASSTIYTDTQYF. The CDR3 nucleotides are TGTGCCAGTTCTACCATATACACAGATACGCAGTATTTT. The chain has TRBV19 and TRBJ2-3; D ambiguous. Trimming pared 8 bases from V and 2 bases from J, leaving 11 bases between. The CDR3 is 13 residues long. Germline V gene data show CDR1 as LNHDA and CDR2 as SQIVND (reference sequence).

The chain joins TRBV10-3 to TRBJ2-1; D is possibly TRBD1 (6 bases). The germline CDR1 and CDR2 sequences are ENHRY and SYGVKD. V lost 0 bases and J lost 1, with 10 bases in between. The CDR3 has 16 amino acids. CDR3 coding DNA: TGTGCCATCAGTGAGTCGTGGGGGCAGTCCTACAATGAGCAGTTCTTC. Amino acids: CAISESWGQSYNEQFF.

The rearrangement uses TRBV10-2 and TRBJ1-5, with D possibly matching TRBD1 (6 bases). The CDR3 runs 14 residues. V lost 3 bases, J lost 7 bases, and 13 bases lay in between. Germline V gives CDR1 WSHSY, CDR2 SAAADI. The CDR3 DNA is TGCGCCAGCAGTGACCAGGGGATACGACAGCCCCAGCATTTT. This codes for CASSDQGIRQPQHF.